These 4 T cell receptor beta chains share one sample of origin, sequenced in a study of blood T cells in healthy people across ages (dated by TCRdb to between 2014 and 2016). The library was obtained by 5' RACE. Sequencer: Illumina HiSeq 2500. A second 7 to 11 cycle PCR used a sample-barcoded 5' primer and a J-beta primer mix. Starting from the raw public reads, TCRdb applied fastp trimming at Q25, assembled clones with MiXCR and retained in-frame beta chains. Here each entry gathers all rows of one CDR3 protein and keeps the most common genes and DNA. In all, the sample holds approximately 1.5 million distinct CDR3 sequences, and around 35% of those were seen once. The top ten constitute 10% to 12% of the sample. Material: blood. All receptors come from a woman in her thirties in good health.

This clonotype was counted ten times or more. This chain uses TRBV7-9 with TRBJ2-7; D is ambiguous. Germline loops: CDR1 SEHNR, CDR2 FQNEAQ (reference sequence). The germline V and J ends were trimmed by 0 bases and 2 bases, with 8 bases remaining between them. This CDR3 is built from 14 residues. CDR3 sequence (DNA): TGTGCCAGCAGCTTAGCAGGGCTGACCTACGAGCAGTACTTC. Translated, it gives CASSLAGLTYEQYF.

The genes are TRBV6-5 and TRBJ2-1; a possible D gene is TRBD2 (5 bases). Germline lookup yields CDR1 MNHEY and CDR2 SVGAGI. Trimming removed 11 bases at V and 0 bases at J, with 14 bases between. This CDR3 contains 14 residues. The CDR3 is CAEQRRSSYNEQFF. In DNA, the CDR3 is TGTGCCGAGCAGCGGAGGAGCTCCTACAATGAGCAGTTCTTC.

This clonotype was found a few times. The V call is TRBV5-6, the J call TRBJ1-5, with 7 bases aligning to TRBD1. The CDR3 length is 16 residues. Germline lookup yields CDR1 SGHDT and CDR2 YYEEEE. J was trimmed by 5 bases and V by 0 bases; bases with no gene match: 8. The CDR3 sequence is CASSLAAGGLHQPQHF. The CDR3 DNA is TGTGCCAGCAGCTTGGCCGCAGGGGGACTACATCAGCCCCAGCATTTT.

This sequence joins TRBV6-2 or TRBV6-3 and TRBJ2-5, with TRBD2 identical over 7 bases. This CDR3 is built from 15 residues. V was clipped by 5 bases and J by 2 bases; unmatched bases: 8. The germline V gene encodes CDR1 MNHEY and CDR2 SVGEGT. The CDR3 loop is CASSGASSGQETQYF. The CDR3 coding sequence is TGTGCCAGCAGTGGAGCCTCTAGCGGTCAAGAGACCCAGTACTTC.